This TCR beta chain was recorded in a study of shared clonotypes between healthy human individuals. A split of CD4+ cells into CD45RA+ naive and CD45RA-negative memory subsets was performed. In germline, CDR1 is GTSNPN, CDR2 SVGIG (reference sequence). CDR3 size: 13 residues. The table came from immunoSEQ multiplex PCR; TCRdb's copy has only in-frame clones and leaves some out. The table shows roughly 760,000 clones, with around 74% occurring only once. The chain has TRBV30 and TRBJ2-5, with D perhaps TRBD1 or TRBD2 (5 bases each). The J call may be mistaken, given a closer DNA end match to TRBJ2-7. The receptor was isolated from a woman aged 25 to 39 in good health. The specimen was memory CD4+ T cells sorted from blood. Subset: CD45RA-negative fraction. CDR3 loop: CAWRLGTSGEQYF. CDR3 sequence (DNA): TGTGCCTGGAGACTCGGGACGTCTGGCGAGCAGTACTTC.